The 26 T cell receptor beta chains reported below all come from one sample, sequenced in a study of early stage breast cancer tumors. This table comes from immunoSEQ multiplex PCR, and its TCRdb copy is limited to in-frame clones, with some not included. The sample shows nearly 70,000 clones, more than 70% of them seen only once. The source material was blood. These receptors were collected from a person in their 40s with breast cancer.

This clone was seen only once. The gene calls are TRBV28 and TRBJ2-1, with TRBD2 matching 13 bases. Germline lookup yields CDR1 MDHEN and CDR2 SYDVKM. V lost 10 bases, J lost 6 bases, and 15 bases stayed unmatched. The CDR3 loop spans 17 amino acids. The CDR3 is CATVRLAGGMGVNEQFF. In DNA, the CDR3 is TGTGCCACCGTACGACTAGCGGGAGGCATGGGTGTCAATGAGCAGTTCTTC.

The chain uses TRBV10-3 and TRBJ2-7; 7 bases agree with TRBD1. The ends lost 7 bases at V and 4 bases at J; junction bases unmatched: 13. Germline loops: CDR1 ENHRY, CDR2 SYGVKD. The CDR3 contains 15 residues. The CDR3 region has the DNA TGTGCCATCACCCGGACAGGACAGACCCAATACGAGCAGTACTTC. It is translated as CAITRTGQTQYEQYF.

The V and J genes are TRBV4-1 and TRBJ2-5; D may be TRBD2 (5 bases). The CDR3 is 14 amino acids. CDR1 MGHRA and CDR2 YSYEKL come from the germline V gene. V was shortened by 6 bases and J by 5 bases, with 16 bases between the two germline ends. CDR3 nucleotides: TGCGCCAGCAGTCAGCGGCAGAGTATCGAGACCCAGTACTTC. Its protein product is CASSQRQSIETQYF.

The chain links TRBV5-5 to TRBJ2-7; tentatively, D is TRBD2 (6 bases). The ends were cut back, 2 bases at V and 2 bases at J, with 11 bases in the middle. The germline V gene encodes CDR1 SGHKS and CDR2 YYEKEE (reference sequence). This CDR3 comprises 14 residues. CDR3 in amino acids: CASSFQGLTYEQYF. CDR3 coding DNA: TGTGCCAGCAGCTTCCAGGGACTTACCTACGAGCAGTACTTC.

This chain joins TRBV11-2 and TRBJ2-7; 9 bases are a match to TRBD2. Trimming removed 1 base from V and 3 bases from J; junction bases left unmatched: 7. CDR3 size: 16 residues. Germline V CDR1 and CDR2: SGHAT, FQNNGV. This CDR3 reads CASSLVGTSSNYEQYF. CDR3 DNA sequence: TGTGCCAGCAGCTTAGTCGGGACTAGCTCGAACTACGAGCAGTACTTC.

V gene TRBV2 combines with J gene TRBJ1-5, with 11 bases that match TRBD1. The trim removed 4 bases at V and 6 bases at J, leaving 2 bases unmatched. Germline V gene data show CDR1 as SNHLY and CDR2 as FYNNEI. The CDR3 sequence is 14 residues long. CDR3 nucleotides: TGTGCCAGCAGTGGGGGGACAGGGGGTCAGCCCCAGCATTTT. The encoded protein is CASSGGTGGQPQHF.

The V call is TRBV10-2, the J call TRBJ2-1; 9 positions agree with TRBD2. V shed 6 bases and J 7 bases; nucleotides not matched to a gene: 4. The germline gives CDR1 WSHSY, CDR2 SAAADI. This CDR3 comprises 13 residues. The CDR3 DNA reads TGCGCCAGCAGATTAGCGGGAGTTAATGAGCAGTTCTTC. Its translation is CASRLAGVNEQFF.

This chain uses TRBV11-2 with TRBJ1-2; 8 bases fit TRBD1. Per the germline V gene, CDR1 is SGHAT and CDR2 is FQNNGV. The junction had 5 bases not matched to a gene; V was cut back by 0 bases and J by 8 bases. The CDR3 totals 14 residues. This CDR3 is CASSLDWTGSGYTF. For the CDR3, the DNA is TGTGCCAGCAGCTTAGATTGGACAGGGTCCGGCTACACCTTC.

The V gene is TRBV6-5, the J gene TRBJ1-2; 7 nucleotides align to TRBD1. Per the germline V gene, CDR1 is MNHEY and CDR2 is SVGAGI. V shed 6 bases and J 0 bases; nucleotides not matched to a gene: 4. The CDR3 length is 14 residues. The CDR3 region has the DNA TGTGCCAGCAGGGTAGGGGGCTCTAACTATGGCTACACCTTC. Amino acids: CASRVGGSNYGYTF.

This clone was found a few times. V usage is TRBV28 and J usage is TRBJ1-5; D is undetermined. Germline V gives CDR1 MDHEN, CDR2 SYDVKM. There are 11 residues in the CDR3. Deletions cut 5 bases from V and 3 bases from J, with 2 bases between. In DNA form, the CDR3 reads TGTGCCAGCAGTGTCAATCAGCCCCAGCATTTT. It is translated as CASSVNQPQHF.

The chain links TRBV28 to TRBJ2-1; D gene unclear. The CDR3 extends over 14 amino acids. Germline V gives CDR1 MDHEN, CDR2 SYDVKM. Trimming removed 2 bases from V and 6 bases from J, with 11 bases in between. The CDR3 nucleotides read TGTGCCAGCAGTTTAGCAGGAGAGGTCAATGAGCAGTTCTTC. It is translated as CASSLAGEVNEQFF.

The gene calls are TRBV6-1 and TRBJ2-3; 13 bases align to TRBD2. V shed 4 bases and J 6 bases; nucleotides not matched to a gene: 7. This CDR3 has 16 amino acids. Germline V gene lookup returns CDR1 MNHNS and CDR2 SASEGT. CDR3 protein: CASSVRTSGRGDTQYF. The DNA of the CDR3 is TGTGCCAGCAGTGTTAGGACTAGCGGGAGAGGGGATACGCAGTATTTT.

The J gene is TRBJ1-2, the V gene TRBV6-1; D gene ambiguous. Trimming cost V 2 bases and J 6 bases, with 10 bases left between them. The V gene's germline CDR1 is MNHNS and CDR2 SASEGT. The CDR3 length is 13 residues. The CDR3 coding sequence is TGTGCCAGCAGTGAATGGAATTTCGATGGCTACACCTTC. Translating it yields CASSEWNFDGYTF.

This clone has just a few counts. The V call is TRBV27, the J call TRBJ2-7; the D gene is possibly TRBD2 (5 bases). Trimming pared 5 bases from V and 4 bases from J, leaving 15 bases between. Looked up from germline, CDR1 is MNHEY and CDR2 is SMNVEV (reference sequence). This CDR3 has 14 amino acids. The CDR3 nucleotides read TGTGCCAGCAGTCCTAGGACTGCCCTTTACGAGCAGTACTTC. It is translated as CASSPRTALYEQYF.

V gene TRBV28 combines with J gene TRBJ1-5, with 8 bases that match TRBD1. Germline V gene data show CDR1 as MDHEN and CDR2 as SYDVKM. This CDR3 spans 14 amino acids. Trimming at V came to 5 bases and at J to 4 bases, leaving 4 bases not matched to a gene. DNA for the CDR3: TGTGCCAGCAGTCCTGGACAGGGAAATCAGCCCCAGCATTTT. Translated: CASSPGQGNQPQHF.

The V gene is TRBV6-5, the J gene TRBJ2-7, with 7 bases matching TRBD1. Germline CDR1 reads MNHEY; CDR2 reads SVGAGI. The V gene end was trimmed by 4 bases and the J gene end by 2 bases; junction bases not matched to a gene: 5. This CDR3 comprises 14 residues. The CDR3 DNA reads as TGTGCCAGCAGTTCACGACAGGGCCCCTACGAGCAGTACTTC. It yields the protein CASSSRQGPYEQYF.

The chain combines TRBV28 with TRBJ1-2; tentative D call: TRBD1 (6 bases). The CDR3 length is 16 residues. Looked up from germline, CDR1 is MDHEN and CDR2 is SYDVKM. Trimming stripped 3 bases from V and 0 bases from J, with 14 bases between. The CDR3 sequence: CASSLDSPLANYGYTF. DNA for the CDR3: TGTGCCAGCAGTTTGGACAGTCCTTTAGCTAACTATGGCTACACCTTC.

The CDR3 nucleotides are TGTGCCAGTGATCCGGGACAGGGGGCTTACGAGCAGTACTTC. Encoded protein: CASDPGQGAYEQYF. The chain employs TRBV19 and TRBJ2-7, with 12 bases that match TRBD1. The trim removed 8 bases at V and 4 bases at J, leaving 6 bases unmatched. From germline, CDR1 is LNHDA and CDR2 SQIVND (reference sequence). The CDR3 sequence is 14 residues long.

The chain couples TRBV30 to TRBJ1-5; the D gene is possibly TRBD1 (6 bases). V dropped 0 bases and J dropped 0 bases, with 6 bases sitting between them. This CDR3 region has 14 residues. Germline V gene sequence: CDR1 GTSNPN, CDR2 SVGIG (reference sequence). The CDR3: CAWSVGGSNQPQHF. In nucleotides, the CDR3 is TGTGCCTGGAGTGTAGGGGGTAGCAATCAGCCCCAGCATTTT.

This clone was detected once. The chain uses TRBV19 and TRBJ1-1, with a weak D call TRBD1 (6 bases). The germline gives CDR1 LNHDA, CDR2 SQIVND (reference sequence). V gave up 4 bases and J gave up 2 bases, with 17 bases separating them. This CDR3 is 16 amino acids long. CDR3 loop: CASSSLTGWGNTEAFF. The CDR3 DNA follows: TGTGCCAGTAGTAGCCTAACAGGGTGGGGCAACACTGAAGCTTTCTTT.

This clone turned up a few times. The V gene is TRBV14, the J gene TRBJ1-2; a possible D gene is TRBD1 (6 bases). CDR1 and CDR2 (germline): SGHDN, FVKESK. This CDR3 has 15 amino acids. V gave up 4 bases and J gave up 4 bases, with 16 bases separating them. This CDR3 reads CASSRSGGLSYGYTF. In DNA, the CDR3 is TGTGCCAGCAGCCGATCCGGGGGGCTCTCCTATGGCTACACCTTC. Filled out from reference TRBV14 and TRBJ1-2, the complete variable domain reads EAGVTQFPSHSVIEKGQTVTLRCDPISGHDNLYWYRRVMGKEIKFLLHFVKESKQDESGMPNNRFLAERTGGTYSTLKVQPAELEDSGVYFCASSRSGGLSYGYTFGSGTRLTVV.

In its sample, this clone was seen a few times. V and J are TRBV6-6 and TRBJ2-2; 10 nucleotides match TRBD2. V lost 5 bases to trimming and J lost 3 bases; unmatched junction nucleotides: 3. This CDR3 has 15 amino acids. CDR1 MNHNY and CDR2 SVGAGI come from the germline V gene (reference sequence). The CDR3 here is CASSLGTSDTGELFF. CDR3 DNA sequence: TGTGCCAGCAGTCTTGGGACTAGCGACACCGGGGAGCTGTTTTTT.

V is TRBV6-1 and J is TRBJ1-1, with TRBD1 identical over 8 bases. Trimming removed 7 bases from V and 5 bases from J; junction bases left unmatched: 6. The CDR3 runs 13 residues. Germline V gene data show CDR1 as MNHNS and CDR2 as SASEGT. CDR3 in amino acids: CASTTGGMTEAFF. The CDR3 DNA is TGTGCCAGCACTACAGGGGGTATGACTGAAGCTTTCTTT.

The chain links TRBV5-6 to TRBJ2-1, with D perhaps TRBD2 (7 bases). This CDR3 region has 15 residues. Trimming took off 0 bases at V and 2 bases at J, with 9 bases between the two ends. From germline, CDR1 is SGHDT and CDR2 YYEEEE. CDR3 DNA sequence: TGTGCCAGCAGCTTGGTCGGGGGGCCCTACAATGAGCAGTTCTTC. This gives the protein CASSLVGGPYNEQFF. Full variable domain (missing parts from reference TRBV5-6 and TRBJ2-1): DAGVTQSPTHLIKTRGQQVTLRCSPKSGHDTVSWYQQALGQGPQFIFQYYEEEERQRGNFPDRFSGHQFPNYSSELNVNALLLGDSALYLCASSLVGGPYNEQFFGPGTRLTVL.

The V and J genes are TRBV7-9 and TRBJ1-4; weak D call: TRBD1 (5 bases). Deletions cut 5 bases from V and 4 bases from J, with 11 bases between. Germline CDR1 and CDR2: SEHNR and FQNEAQ (reference sequence). There are 14 residues in the CDR3. CDR3 region: CASSGAGRNEKLFF. CDR3 bases: TGTGCCAGCAGCGGAGCGGGGCGTAATGAAAAACTGTTTTTT.

The chain uses TRBV6-4 and TRBJ2-2; unclear D gene. This CDR3 spans 13 amino acids. With 2 bases removed from V and 1 base from J, the gap between germline ends came to 2 bases. Germline assignment: CDR1 MRHNA and CDR2 SNTAGT. The DNA for the CDR3 is TGTGCCAGCAGTGACAGGAACACCGGGGAGCTGTTTTTT. This translates into CASSDRNTGELFF.